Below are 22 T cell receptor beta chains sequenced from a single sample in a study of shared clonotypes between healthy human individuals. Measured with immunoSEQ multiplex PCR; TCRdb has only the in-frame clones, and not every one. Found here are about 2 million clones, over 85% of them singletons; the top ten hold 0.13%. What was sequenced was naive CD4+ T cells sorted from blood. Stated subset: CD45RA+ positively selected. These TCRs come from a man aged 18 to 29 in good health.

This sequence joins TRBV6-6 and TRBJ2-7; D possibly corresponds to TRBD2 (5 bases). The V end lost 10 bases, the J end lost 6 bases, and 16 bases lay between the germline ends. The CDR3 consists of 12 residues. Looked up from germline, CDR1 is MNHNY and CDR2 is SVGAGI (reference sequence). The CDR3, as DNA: TGTGCCAACGGGATTGAACATGCCGAGCAGTACTTC. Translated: CANGIEHAEQYF.

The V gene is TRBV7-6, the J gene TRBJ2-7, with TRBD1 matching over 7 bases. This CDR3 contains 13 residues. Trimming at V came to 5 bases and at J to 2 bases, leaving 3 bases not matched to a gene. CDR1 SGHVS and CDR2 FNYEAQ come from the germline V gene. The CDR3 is CASSRQGTYEQYF. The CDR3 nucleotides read TGTGCCAGCAGCAGACAGGGAACCTACGAGCAGTACTTC.

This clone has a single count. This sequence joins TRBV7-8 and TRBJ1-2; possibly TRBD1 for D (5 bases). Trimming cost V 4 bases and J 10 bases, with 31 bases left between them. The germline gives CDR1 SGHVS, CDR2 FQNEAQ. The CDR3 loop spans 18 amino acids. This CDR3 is CASSSNSGTHTIDRSYTF. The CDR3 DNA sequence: TGTGCCAGCAGCTCAAACTCCGGGACCCACACAATCGATAGATCCTACACCTTC.

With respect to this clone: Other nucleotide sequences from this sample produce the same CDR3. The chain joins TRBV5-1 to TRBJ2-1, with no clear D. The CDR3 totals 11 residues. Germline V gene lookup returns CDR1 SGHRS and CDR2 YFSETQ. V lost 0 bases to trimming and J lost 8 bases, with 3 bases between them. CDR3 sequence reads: CASSLEYEQFF. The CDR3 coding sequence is TGCGCCAGCAGCTTGGAATATGAGCAGTTCTTC.

The DNA of the CDR3 is TGCGCCAGCAGCTTGCAGGGGTCCCCCGAAAACATTCAGTACTTC. Amino acids: CASSLQGSPENIQYF. The chain recombines TRBV5-1 with TRBJ2-4; D is possibly TRBD1 (6 bases). This CDR3 comprises 15 residues. The V end was cut by 1 base, the J end by 5 bases, with 13 bases between. CDR1 is SGHRS, CDR2 YFSETQ, per germline.

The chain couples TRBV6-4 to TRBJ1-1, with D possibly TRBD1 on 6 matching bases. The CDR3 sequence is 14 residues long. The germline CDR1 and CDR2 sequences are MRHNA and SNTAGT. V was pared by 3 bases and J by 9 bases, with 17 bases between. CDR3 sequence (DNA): TGTGCCAGCAGTGAAACCGCAGGGGAAAGAAAAGCTTTCTTT. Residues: CASSETAGERKAFF.

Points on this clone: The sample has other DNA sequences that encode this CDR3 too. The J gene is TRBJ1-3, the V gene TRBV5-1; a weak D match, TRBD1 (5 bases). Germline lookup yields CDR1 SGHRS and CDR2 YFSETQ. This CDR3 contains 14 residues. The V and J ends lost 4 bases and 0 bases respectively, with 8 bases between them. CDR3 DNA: TGCGCCAGCAGCGACGGGGGCTCTGGAAACACCATATATTTT. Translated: CASSDGGSGNTIYF.

The CDR3 sequence is CASSLNGQGANTGELFF. In DNA, the CDR3 is TGTGCCAGCAGCTTAAATGGACAGGGGGCGAACACCGGGGAGCTGTTTTTT. This chain uses TRBV7-2 with TRBJ2-2; 10 bases map to TRBD1. V shed 2 bases, J shed 0 bases, and the junction held 3 bases outside the gene matches. CDR1 is SGHTA, CDR2 FQGNSA, per germline. The length of the CDR3 is 17 residues.

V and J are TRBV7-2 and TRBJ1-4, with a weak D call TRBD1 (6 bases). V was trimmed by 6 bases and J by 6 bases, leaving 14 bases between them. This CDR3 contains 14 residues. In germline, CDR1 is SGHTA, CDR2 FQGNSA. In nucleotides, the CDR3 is TGTGCCAGCAGTCAACAGGGAATCTATGAAAAACTGTTTTTT. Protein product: CASSQQGIYEKLFF.

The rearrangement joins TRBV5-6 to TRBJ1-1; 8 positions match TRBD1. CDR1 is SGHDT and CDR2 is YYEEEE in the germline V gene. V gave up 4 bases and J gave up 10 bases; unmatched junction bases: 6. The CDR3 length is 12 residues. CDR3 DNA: TGTGCCAGCAGCCAAAGACAGGGGAGAGCTTTCTTT. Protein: CASSQRQGRAFF.

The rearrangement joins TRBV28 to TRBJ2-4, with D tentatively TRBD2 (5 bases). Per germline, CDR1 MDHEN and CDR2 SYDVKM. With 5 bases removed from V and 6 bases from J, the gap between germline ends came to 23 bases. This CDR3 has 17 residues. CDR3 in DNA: TGTGCCAGCAGTAGCGGAAGGTTACTCGGCACAACAAACATTCAGTACTTC. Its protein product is CASSSGRLLGTTNIQYF.

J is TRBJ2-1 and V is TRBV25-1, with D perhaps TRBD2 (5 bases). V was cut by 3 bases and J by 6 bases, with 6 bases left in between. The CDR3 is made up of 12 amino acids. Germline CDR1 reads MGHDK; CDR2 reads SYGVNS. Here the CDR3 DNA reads TGTGCCAGCAGTGACCGGGGCAATGAGCAGTTCTTC. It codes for CASSDRGNEQFF.

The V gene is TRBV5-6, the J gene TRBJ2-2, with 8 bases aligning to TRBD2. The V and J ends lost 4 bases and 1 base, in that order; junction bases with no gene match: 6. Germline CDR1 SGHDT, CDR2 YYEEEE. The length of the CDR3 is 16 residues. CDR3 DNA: TGTGCCAGCAGCCAAGCGGGGGTATTGAACACCGGGGAGCTGTTTTTT. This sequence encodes CASSQAGVLNTGELFF. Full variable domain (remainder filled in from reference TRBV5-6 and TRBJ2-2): DAGVTQSPTHLIKTRGQQVTLRCSPKSGHDTVSWYQQALGQGPQFIFQYYEEEERQRGNFPDRFSGHQFPNYSSELNVNALLLGDSALYLCASSQAGVLNTGELFFGEGSRLTVL.

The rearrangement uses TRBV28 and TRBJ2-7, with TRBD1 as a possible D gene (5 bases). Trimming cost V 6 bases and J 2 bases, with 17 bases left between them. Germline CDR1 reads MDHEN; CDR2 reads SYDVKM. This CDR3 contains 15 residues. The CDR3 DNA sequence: TGTGCCAGCAGCCTCCTTCCGACAGAAGCCTACGAGCAGTACTTC. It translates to CASSLLPTEAYEQYF.

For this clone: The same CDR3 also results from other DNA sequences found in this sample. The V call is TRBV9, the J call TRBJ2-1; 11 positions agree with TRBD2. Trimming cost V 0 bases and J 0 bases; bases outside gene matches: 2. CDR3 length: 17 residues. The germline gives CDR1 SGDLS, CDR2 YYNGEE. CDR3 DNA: TGTGCCAGCAGCGTAGCCACTAGCGGGAGCTCCTACAATGAGCAGTTCTTC. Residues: CASSVATSGSSYNEQFF. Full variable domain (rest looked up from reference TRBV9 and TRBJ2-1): DSGVTQTPKHLITATGQRVTLRCSPRSGDLSVYWYQQSLDQGLQFLIQYYNGEERAKGNILERFSAQQFPDLHSELNLSSLELGDSALYFCASSVATSGSSYNEQFFGPGTRLTVL.

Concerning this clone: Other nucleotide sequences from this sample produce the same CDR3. CDR3 DNA sequence: TGTGCCAGCAGAAGGACAGGAAATCAGCCCCAGCATTTT. It yields the protein CASRRTGNQPQHF. V usage is TRBV6-5 and J usage is TRBJ1-5; 7 positions match TRBD1. This CDR3 is 13 amino acids long. In germline, CDR1 is MNHEY, CDR2 SVGAGI. V was pared by 6 bases and J by 4 bases, with 3 bases of the junction left unmatched.

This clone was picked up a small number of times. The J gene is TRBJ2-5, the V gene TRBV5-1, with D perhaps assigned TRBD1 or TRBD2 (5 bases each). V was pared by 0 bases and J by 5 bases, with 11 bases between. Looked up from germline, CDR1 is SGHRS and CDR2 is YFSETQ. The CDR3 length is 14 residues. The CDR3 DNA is TGCGCCAGCAGCTTGGCCAACGGGGCCGAGACCCAGTACTTC. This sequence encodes CASSLANGAETQYF.

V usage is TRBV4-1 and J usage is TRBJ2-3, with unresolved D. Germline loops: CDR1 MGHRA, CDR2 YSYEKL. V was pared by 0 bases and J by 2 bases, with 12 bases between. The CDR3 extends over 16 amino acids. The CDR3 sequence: CASSQDLQLFTDTQYF. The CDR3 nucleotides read TGCGCCAGCAGCCAAGACCTCCAGCTATTCACAGATACGCAGTATTTT.

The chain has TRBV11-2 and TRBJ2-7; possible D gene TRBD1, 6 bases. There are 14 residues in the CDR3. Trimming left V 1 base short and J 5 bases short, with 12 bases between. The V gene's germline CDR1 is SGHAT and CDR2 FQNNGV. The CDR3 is CASSLAQGLHEQYF. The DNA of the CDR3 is TGTGCCAGCAGCTTAGCTCAGGGGCTCCACGAGCAGTACTTC.

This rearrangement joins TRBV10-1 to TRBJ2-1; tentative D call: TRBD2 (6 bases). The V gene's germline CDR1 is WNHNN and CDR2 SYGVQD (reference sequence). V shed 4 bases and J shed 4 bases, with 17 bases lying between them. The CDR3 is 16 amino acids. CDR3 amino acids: CASSGGRVAEYNEQFF. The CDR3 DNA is TGCGCCAGCAGTGGAGGCAGGGTAGCGGAATACAATGAGCAGTTCTTC.

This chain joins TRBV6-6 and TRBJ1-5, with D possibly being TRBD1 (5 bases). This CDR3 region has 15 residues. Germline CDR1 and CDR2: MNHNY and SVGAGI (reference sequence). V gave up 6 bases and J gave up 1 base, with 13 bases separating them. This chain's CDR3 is CASSQGQTSNQPQHF. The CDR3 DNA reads TGTGCCAGCAGCCAGGGCCAAACGAGCAATCAGCCCCAGCATTTT.

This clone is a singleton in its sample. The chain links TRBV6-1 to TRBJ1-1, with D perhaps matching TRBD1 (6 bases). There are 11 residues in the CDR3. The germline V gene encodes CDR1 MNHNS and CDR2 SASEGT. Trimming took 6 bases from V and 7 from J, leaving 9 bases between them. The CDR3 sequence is CASRGQFEAFF. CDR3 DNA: TGTGCCAGCAGAGGACAGTTTGAAGCTTTCTTT.